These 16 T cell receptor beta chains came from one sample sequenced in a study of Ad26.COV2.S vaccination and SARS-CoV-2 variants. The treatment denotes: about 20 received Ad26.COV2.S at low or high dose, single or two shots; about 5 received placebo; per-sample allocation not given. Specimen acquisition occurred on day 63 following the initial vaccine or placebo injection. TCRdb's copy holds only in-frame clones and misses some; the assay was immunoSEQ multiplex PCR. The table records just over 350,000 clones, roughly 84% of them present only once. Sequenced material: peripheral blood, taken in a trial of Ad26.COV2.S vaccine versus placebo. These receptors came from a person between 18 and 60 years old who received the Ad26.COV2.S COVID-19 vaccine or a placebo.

Here the CDR3 reads CASSLGAGGPDTQYF. The CDR3 bases are TGCGCCAGCAGCTTGGGTGCGGGGGGGCCAGATACGCAGTATTTT. The V call is TRBV5-1, the J call TRBJ2-3, with TRBD2 matching 9 bases. V shed 0 bases and J 4 bases; nucleotides not matched to a gene: 3. CDR1 and CDR2 from the germline V gene are SGHRS and YFSETQ. The CDR3 extends over 15 amino acids.

CDR3 region: CASSRARGSGSYEQYF. The CDR3 coding sequence is TGTGCCAGCAGCCGCGCCCGGGGTAGCGGATCCTACGAGCAGTACTTC. This chain links TRBV3-1 (or the pseudogene TRBV3-2) with TRBJ2-7, with TRBD2 as a possible D gene (6 bases). The germline CDR1 and CDR2 sequences are LGHDT and YNNKEL (reference sequence). Trimming stripped 4 bases from V and 1 base from J, with 17 bases between. The CDR3 consists of 16 residues.

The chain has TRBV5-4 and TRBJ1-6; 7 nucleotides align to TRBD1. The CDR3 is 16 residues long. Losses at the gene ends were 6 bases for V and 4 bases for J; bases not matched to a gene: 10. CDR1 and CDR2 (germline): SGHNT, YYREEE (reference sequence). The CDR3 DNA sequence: TGTGCCAGCATCCACAGGGGCAATGGTTATAATTCACCCCTCCACTTT. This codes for CASIHRGNGYNSPLHF. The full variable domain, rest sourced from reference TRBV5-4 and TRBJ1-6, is ETGVTQSPTHLIKTRGQQVTLRCSSQSGHNTVSWYQQALGQGPQFIFQYYREEENGRGNFPPRFSGLQFPNYSSELNVNALELDDSALYLCASIHRGNGYNSPLHFGNGTRLTVT.

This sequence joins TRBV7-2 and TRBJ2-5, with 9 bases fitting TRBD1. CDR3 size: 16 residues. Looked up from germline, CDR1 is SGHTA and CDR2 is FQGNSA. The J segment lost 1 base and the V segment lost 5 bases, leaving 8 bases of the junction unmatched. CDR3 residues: CASSQGTGWAQETQYF. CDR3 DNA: TGTGCCAGCAGCCAAGGGACAGGGTGGGCCCAAGAGACCCAGTACTTC.

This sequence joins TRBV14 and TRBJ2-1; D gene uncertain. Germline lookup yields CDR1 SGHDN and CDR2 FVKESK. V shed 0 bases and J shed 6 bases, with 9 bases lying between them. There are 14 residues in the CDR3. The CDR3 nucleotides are TGTGCCAGCAGCCAAGATTGGAATCCCAATGAGCAGTTCTTC. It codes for CASSQDWNPNEQFF.

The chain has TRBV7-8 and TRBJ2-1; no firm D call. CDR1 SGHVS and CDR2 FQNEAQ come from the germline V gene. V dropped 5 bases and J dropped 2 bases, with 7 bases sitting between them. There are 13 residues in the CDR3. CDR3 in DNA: TGTGCCAGCAGCCCCCAACCCTACAATGAGCAGTTCTTC. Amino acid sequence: CASSPQPYNEQFF.

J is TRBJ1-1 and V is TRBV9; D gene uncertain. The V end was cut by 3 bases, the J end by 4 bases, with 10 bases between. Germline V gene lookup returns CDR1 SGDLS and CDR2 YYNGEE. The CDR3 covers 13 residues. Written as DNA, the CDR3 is TGTGCCAGCAGCGACCATATTAGCACTGAAGCTTTCTTT. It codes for CASSDHISTEAFF.

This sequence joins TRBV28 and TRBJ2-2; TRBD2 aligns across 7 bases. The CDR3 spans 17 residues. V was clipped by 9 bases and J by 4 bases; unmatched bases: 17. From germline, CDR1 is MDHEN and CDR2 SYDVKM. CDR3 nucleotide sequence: TGTGCCAGTCTGCGCTCCCAGGGCGGGAGCGGCACCGGGGAGCTGTTTTTT. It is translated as CASLRSQGGSGTGELFF.

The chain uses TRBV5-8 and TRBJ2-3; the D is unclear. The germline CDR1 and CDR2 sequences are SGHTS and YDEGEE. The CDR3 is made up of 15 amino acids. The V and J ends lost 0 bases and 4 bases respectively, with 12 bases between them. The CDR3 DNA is TGTGCCAGCAGCTTGGAAGGCGCAACGGCAGATACGCAGTATTTT. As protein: CASSLEGATADTQYF.

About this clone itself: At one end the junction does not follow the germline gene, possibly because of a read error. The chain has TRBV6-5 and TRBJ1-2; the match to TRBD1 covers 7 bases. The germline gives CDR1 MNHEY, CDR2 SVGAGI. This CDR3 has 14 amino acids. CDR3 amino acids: CTSSSGQVHYGYTF. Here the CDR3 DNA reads TGTACCAGCAGTTCAGGACAGGTTCACTATGGCTACACCTTC.

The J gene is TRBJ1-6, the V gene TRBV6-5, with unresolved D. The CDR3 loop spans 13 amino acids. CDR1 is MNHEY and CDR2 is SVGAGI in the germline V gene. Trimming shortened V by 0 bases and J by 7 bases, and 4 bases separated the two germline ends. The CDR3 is CASSYSSNSPLHF. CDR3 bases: TGTGCCAGCAGTTACTCCTCCAATTCACCCCTCCACTTT.

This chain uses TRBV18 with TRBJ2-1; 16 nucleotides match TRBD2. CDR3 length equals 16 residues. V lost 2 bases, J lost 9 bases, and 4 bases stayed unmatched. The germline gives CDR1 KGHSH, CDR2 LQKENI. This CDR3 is CASSPGTSGGAGEQFF. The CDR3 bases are TGTGCCAGCTCACCAGGGACTAGCGGGGGGGCCGGTGAGCAGTTCTTC.

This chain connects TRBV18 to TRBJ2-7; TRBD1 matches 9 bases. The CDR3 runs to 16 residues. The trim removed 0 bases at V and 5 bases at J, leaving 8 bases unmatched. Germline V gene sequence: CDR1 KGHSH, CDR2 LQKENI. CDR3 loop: CASSPPMGQGSNEQYF. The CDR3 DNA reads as TGTGCCAGCTCACCACCGATGGGACAGGGAAGCAACGAGCAGTACTTC.

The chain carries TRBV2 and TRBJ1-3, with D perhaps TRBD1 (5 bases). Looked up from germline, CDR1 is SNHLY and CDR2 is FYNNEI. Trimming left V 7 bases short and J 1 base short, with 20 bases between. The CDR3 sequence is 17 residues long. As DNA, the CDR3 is TGTGCCAGCATCGAACGCCTCTTTCAGGGATCTGGAAACACCATATATTTT. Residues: CASIERLFQGSGNTIYF. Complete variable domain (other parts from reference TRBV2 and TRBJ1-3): EPEVTQTPSHQVTQMGQEVILRCVPISNHLYFYWYRQILGQKVEFLVSFYNNEISEKSEIFDDQFSVERPDGSNFTLKIRSTKLEDSAMYFCASIERLFQGSGNTIYFGEGSWLTVV.

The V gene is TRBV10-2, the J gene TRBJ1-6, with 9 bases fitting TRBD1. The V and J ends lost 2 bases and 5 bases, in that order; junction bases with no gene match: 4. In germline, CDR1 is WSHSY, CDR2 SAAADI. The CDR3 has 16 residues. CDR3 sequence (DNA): TGCGCCAGCAGTGAGACCGACAGGGGGAATAATTCACCCCTCCACTTT. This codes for CASSETDRGNNSPLHF.

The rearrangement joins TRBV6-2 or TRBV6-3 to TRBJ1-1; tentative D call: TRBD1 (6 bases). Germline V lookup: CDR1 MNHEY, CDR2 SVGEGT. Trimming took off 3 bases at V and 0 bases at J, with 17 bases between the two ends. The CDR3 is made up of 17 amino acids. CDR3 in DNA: TGTGCCAGCAGTTATTCTGGGGGCTTAGGAATGAACACTGAAGCTTTCTTT. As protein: CASSYSGGLGMNTEAFF.